This entry lists 15 T cell receptor beta chains sequenced from one sample in a study of T cells in Graves' hyperthyroidism and ophthalmopathy. Using RNA transcripts as the source, TCR beta CDR3 regions were amplified. The HTBI primer set drove a first-round RT-PCR of the TCR CDR3. TCRdb redid the calling of the multiplex PCR reads with MiXCR, one entry per CDR3 protein. This repertoire shows about 320,000 distinct CDR3 sequences, around 17% found once; its top ten account for around 33%. What was sequenced was blood. The receptor source for this set is a man aged 25-40 years with Graves' hyperthyroidism.

This clonotype appeared many times. V and J are TRBV15 and TRBJ2-1; 9 nucleotides match TRBD2. The trim removed 0 bases at V and 6 bases at J, leaving 3 bases unmatched. CDR1 and CDR2 (germline): LNHNV, YYDKDF (reference sequence). This CDR3 is 15 amino acids long. CDR3 protein: CATSREREGANEQFF. The CDR3 region has the DNA TGTGCCACCAGCAGAGAGCGGGAGGGGGCCAATGAGCAGTTCTTC. The complete variable domain, with remaining parts taken from reference TRBV15 and TRBJ2-1, reads DAMVIQNPRYQVTQFGKPVTLSCSQTLNHNVMYWYQQKSSQAPKLLFHYYDKDFNNEADTPDNFQSRRPNTSFCFLDIRSPGLGDTAMYLCATSREREGANEQFFGPGTRLTVL.

V is TRBV27 and J is TRBJ1-5; D possibly corresponds to TRBD1 (5 bases). The length of the CDR3 is 15 residues. Trimming took 5 bases from V and 0 from J, leaving 11 bases between them. The V gene's germline CDR1 is MNHEY and CDR2 SMNVEV (reference sequence). The CDR3 nucleotides are TGTGCCAGCAGTGGACATGTTAATAGCAATCAGCCCCAGCATTTT. Encoded protein: CASSGHVNSNQPQHF.

The rearrangement uses TRBV2 and TRBJ1-2, with a weak D call TRBD1 (6 bases). The V and J ends lost 6 bases and 7 bases respectively, with 18 bases between them. The CDR3 contains 14 residues. Germline CDR1 reads SNHLY; CDR2 reads FYNNEI. This CDR3 reads CASRLQGPSAGYTF. CDR3 nucleotide sequence: TGTGCCAGCAGGTTACAGGGACCCTCGGCTGGCTACACCTTC.

This clonotype showed up many times. The chain has TRBV11-2 and TRBJ2-5, with TRBD2 matching over 11 bases. V trimming: 5 bases; J trimming: 1 base; junction bases outside the gene matches: 15. This CDR3 is built from 19 residues. Germline V gene data show CDR1 as SGHAT and CDR2 as FQNNGV. Here the CDR3 reads CASSPRGTSGGAAQETQYF. The CDR3 coding sequence is TGTGCCAGCAGCCCGCGGGGGACTAGCGGAGGGGCAGCCCAAGAGACCCAGTACTTC.

This chain connects TRBV7-9 to TRBJ2-1, with TRBD2 matching over 8 bases. The CDR3 is made up of 15 amino acids. V lost 2 bases and J lost 7; bases outside the gene matches: 7. Germline CDR1 SEHNR, CDR2 FQNEAQ (reference sequence). The DNA of the CDR3 is TGTGCCAGCAGCTTATCAGCGGGAGATCGGAATGAGCAGTTCTTC. Translating it yields CASSLSAGDRNEQFF.

The gene calls are TRBV12-5 and TRBJ1-3; D might be TRBD1 (5 bases). Trimming cost V 3 bases and J 2 bases, with 17 bases left between them. Germline CDR1 reads LGHNT; CDR2 reads FRNRAP. The CDR3 spans 17 residues. The DNA of the CDR3 is TGTGCTAGTGGTTTACTCTGGGGCCCCCGAGCTGGAAACACCATATATTTT. Translation gives CASGLLWGPRAGNTIYF.

Ten or more counts support this clonotype. The CDR3 spells CAWSVHRDLGDEQFF. Here the CDR3 DNA reads TGTGCCTGGAGTGTGCACCGGGACTTGGGCGATGAGCAGTTCTTC. The V and J genes are TRBV30 and TRBJ2-1; tentatively, D is TRBD2 (6 bases). The CDR3 extends over 15 amino acids. The V and J ends lost 0 bases and 8 bases respectively, with 17 bases between them. Germline loops: CDR1 GTSNPN, CDR2 SVGIG (reference sequence).

The chain recombines TRBV12-3 or TRBV12-4 with TRBJ1-1; TRBD1 is a possible D gene (6 bases). V lost 3 bases and J 2 bases, leaving 13 bases between the germline ends. The CDR3 is made up of 15 amino acids. The CDR3 nucleotides are TGTGCCAGCAGTTTTTTTTGGGGGGGCAACACTGAAGCTTTCTTT. Its protein product is CASSFFWGGNTEAFF.

This clonotype was seen repeatedly, ten times or more. J is TRBJ1-2 and V is TRBV12-3 or TRBV12-4; TRBD1 might be the D (5 bases). The V gene lost 6 bases and the J gene lost 4 bases, with 15 bases spanning the gap. The CDR3 loop spans 14 amino acids. The CDR3 DNA sequence: TGTGCCAGCAGCCGGGACGGCTTTACCTATGGCTACACCTTC. Its translation is CASSRDGFTYGYTF.

V gene TRBV5-4 combines with J gene TRBJ2-1; 8 bases map to TRBD2. J lost 1 base, V lost 5 bases, and 20 bases had no gene match. The germline CDR1 and CDR2 sequences are SGHNT and YYREEE (reference sequence). CDR3 length: 20 residues. The CDR3 sequence: CASSPPLGGRPSGSYNEQFF. CDR3 DNA: TGTGCCAGCAGTCCCCCCCTCGGCGGGAGGCCCTCCGGATCCTACAATGAGCAGTTCTTC.

This chain links TRBV20-1 with TRBJ2-7; D gene unclear. Looked up from germline, CDR1 is DFQATT and CDR2 is SNEGSKA (reference sequence). The CDR3 consists of 17 residues. Deletions cut 2 bases from V and 4 bases from J, with 24 bases between. The CDR3 protein is CSARLIPPSYPSYEQYF. The CDR3, as DNA: TGCAGTGCTAGACTAATTCCCCCCTCCTACCCTAGTTACGAGCAGTACTTC.

This clonotype was picked up many times. The rearrangement uses TRBV10-3 and TRBJ1-1, with D unresolved. The CDR3 length is 13 residues. Germline values: CDR1 ENHRY, CDR2 SYGVKD. V shed 10 bases and J shed 1 base, with 13 bases lying between them. CDR3 sequence (DNA): TGTGCCAACTCGGGAGTTGGGAACACTGAAGCTTTCTTT. Protein product: CANSGVGNTEAFF.

This clonotype has more than one count but fewer than ten. This chain joins TRBV28 and TRBJ1-5; tentatively, D is TRBD1 (6 bases). Germline V gene sequence: CDR1 MDHEN, CDR2 SYDVKM. The CDR3 is 12 residues long. Between the trimmed V and J ends, which lost 8 bases and 10 bases, there was a span of 15 bases. The CDR3 DNA is TGTGCCAGCCGGGGGCCCCGGGAACCCCAGCATTTT. Translation gives CASRGPREPQHF.

Many counts were recorded for this clonotype. The gene calls are TRBV28 and TRBJ2-2; D is undetermined. Per germline, CDR1 MDHEN and CDR2 SYDVKM. The CDR3 length is 15 residues. V was clipped by 0 bases and J by 6 bases, with 11 bases between them. The CDR3 loop is CASSLWWLTPGELFF. CDR3 nucleotides: TGTGCCAGCAGTTTATGGTGGCTTACGCCCGGGGAGCTGTTTTTT.

CDR3 protein: CASSFSLTGSYSPLHF. In DNA form, the CDR3 reads TGTGCCAGCAGTTTCAGTTTAACAGGGTCCTATTCACCCCTCCACTTT. V usage is TRBV12-3 or TRBV12-4 and J usage is TRBJ1-6; the D gene is possibly TRBD1 (6 bases). The CDR3 sequence is 16 residues long. With 3 bases removed from V and 8 bases from J, the gap between germline ends came to 17 bases.